Included here is one TCR beta chain sequence, with context. TCRdb's table, derived via immunoSEQ multiplex PCR, lists solely in-frame clones and lacks some. The table shows approximately 99,000 clones, with less than 95% occurring only once. This sample was taken from a study of OX40 agonist ivuxolimab in advanced cancers. Study-level information: Two patients with cutaneous melanoma and one with hepatocellular carcinoma, three in total, showed partial responses.

This CDR3 is built from 17 residues. After removal of 0 bases from V and 4 bases from J, the junction contained 11 bases not matched to a gene. Per the germline V gene, CDR1 is KGHSH and CDR2 is LQKENI. This chain joins TRBV18 and TRBJ1-1, with 7 bases aligning to TRBD1. The receptor was isolated from an adult with an advanced solid tumor such as melanoma, head and neck, liver or kidney cancer. The sample here was CD4+ or CD8+ T cells sorted from blood, taken in a trial of the OX40 agonist ivuxolimab. Written as DNA, the CDR3 is TGTGCCAGCTCACCACCGGACAGGAAAGTAGTCCCCACTGAAGCTTTCTTT. Encoded protein: CASSPPDRKVVPTEAFF.